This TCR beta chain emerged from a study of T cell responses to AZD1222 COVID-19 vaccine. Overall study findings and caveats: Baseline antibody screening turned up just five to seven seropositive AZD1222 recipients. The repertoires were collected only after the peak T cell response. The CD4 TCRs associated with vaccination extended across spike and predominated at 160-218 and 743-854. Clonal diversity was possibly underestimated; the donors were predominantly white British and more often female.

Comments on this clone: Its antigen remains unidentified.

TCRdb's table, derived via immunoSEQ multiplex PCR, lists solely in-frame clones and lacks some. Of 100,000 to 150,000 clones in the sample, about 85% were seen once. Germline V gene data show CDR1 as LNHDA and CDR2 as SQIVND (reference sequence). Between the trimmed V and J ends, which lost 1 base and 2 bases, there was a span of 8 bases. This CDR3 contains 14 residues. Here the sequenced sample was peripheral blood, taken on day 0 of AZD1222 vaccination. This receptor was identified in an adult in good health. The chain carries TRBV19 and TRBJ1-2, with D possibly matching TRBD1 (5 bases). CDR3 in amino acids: CASSIGDSNYGYTF. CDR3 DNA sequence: TGTGCCAGTAGTATAGGCGACAGCAACTATGGCTACACCTTC. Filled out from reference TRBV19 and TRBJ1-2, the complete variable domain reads DGGITQSPKYLFRKEGQNVTLSCEQNLNHDAMYWYRQDPGQGLRLIYYSQIVNDFQKGDIAEGYSVSREKKESFPLTVTSAQKNPTAFYLCASSIGDSNYGYTFGSGTRLTVV.